Listed below are T cell receptor beta chains from one sample, sequenced in a study of T-cell memory formation after mild COVID-19. TCRdb fed the 5' RACE reads into MiXCR, producing one record per CDR3 protein. The table has 180,000 or so distinct CDR3 sequences, approximately 10% seen once. Sequences were obtained from PBMCs or a T cell subset sorted from them (not recorded which). The receptors were gathered from a man between 18 and 35 years old who had mild COVID-19 (a few samples of this study predate the infection). Cell type and time point are not known. Each CDR3 is given with its conserved first and last residue. A D gene is named only where the DNA matches it firmly. Expanded clones are given a class, and other clones once, few, many or no size at all.

V	size	D	J	CDR3	DNA
TRBV5-5	.	.	TRBJ1-4	CASSLAPVEKLFF	TGTGCCAGCAGCTTGGCCCCGGTTGAAAAACTGTTTTTT
TRBV7-2	few	.	TRBJ2-2	CASSRDFTGELFF	TGTGCCAGCAGCCGGGACTTCACCGGGGAGCTGTTTTTT
TRBV7-9	.	TRBD1	TRBJ1-5	CASSSDRGNQPQHF	TGTGCCAGCAGCTCGGACAGGGGCAATCAGCCCCAGCATTTT
TRBV18	.	TRBD1	TRBJ1-1	CASSPRSRYGTGGMNTEAFF	TGTGCCAGCTCACCAAGGTCCAGGTACGGGACAGGGGGCATGAACACTGAAGCTTTCTTT
TRBV18	.	TRBD1	TRBJ1-2	CASSPGTGENGYTF	TGTGCCAGCTCACCGGGGACAGGGGAGAATGGCTACACCTTC
TRBV15	few	.	TRBJ1-5	CATSRDTHSNQPQHF	TGTGCCACCAGCAGAGATACGCATAGCAATCAGCCCCAGCATTTT
TRBV30	.	.	TRBJ2-5	CAWSEGHGIPETQYF	TGTGCCTGGAGTGAGGGACATGGGATTCCAGAGACCCAGTACTTC
TRBV12-3/TRBV12-4	.	TRBD1	TRBJ1-5	CASSLTTGVGFQPQHF	TGTGCCAGCAGTTTAACGACAGGGGTGGGGTTTCAGCCCCAGCATTTT
TRBV12-3/TRBV12-4	many	.	TRBJ2-7	CASSGTVGTYEQYF	TGTGCCAGCAGCGGGACTGTCGGTACTTACGAGCAGTACTTC
TRBV12-5	.	TRBD1	TRBJ2-1	CASGGTDSYNEQFF	TGTGCTAGTGGAGGGACAGACTCCTACAATGAGCAGTTCTTC
TRBV20-1	few	.	TRBJ2-2	CSARDQHGTGELFF	TGCAGTGCTAGAGATCAGCATGGCACCGGGGAGCTGTTTTTT
TRBV7-2	few	TRBD2	TRBJ2-5	CASSFSLGGRKTQYF	TGTGCCAGCAGCTTTTCTCTGGGGGGGAGGAAGACCCAGTACTTC
TRBV4-3	many	.	TRBJ2-2	CASSQDTSTGELFF	TGCGCCAGCAGCCAAGATACGAGTACCGGGGAGCTGTTTTTT
TRBV4-1	few	.	TRBJ2-3	CASSQSVSGTRGPRGTDTQYF	TGCGCCAGCAGCCAGAGCGTATCCGGGACAAGGGGCCCGAGGGGCACAGATACGCAGTATTTT
TRBV20-1	few	.	TRBJ1-1	CSATGVYTEAFF	TGCAGTGCTACGGGGGTCTACACTGAAGCTTTCTTT
TRBV7-9	few	.	TRBJ1-6	CASSLGQGLYNSPLHF	TGTGCCAGCAGCTTAGGCCAGGGATTGTATAATTCACCCCTCCACTTT
TRBV24-1	.	.	TRBJ2-2	CATTGDLNTGELFF	TGTGCCACCACCGGGGACCTGAACACCGGGGAGCTGTTTTTT
TRBV29-1	few	TRBD1	TRBJ1-1	CSAAGQMNTEAFF	TGCAGCGCCGCGGGACAGATGAACACTGAAGCTTTCTTT
TRBV11-3	few	.	TRBJ2-7	CASSLGENYEQYF	TGTGCCAGCAGCTTGGGAGAAAACTACGAGCAGTACTTC
TRBV5-6	many	.	TRBJ1-4	CASSSGQYEKLFF	TGTGCCAGCAGCTCAGGACAGTATGAAAAACTGTTTTTT
TRBV14	.	.	TRBJ1-4	CASSPGSSSGGEKLFF	TGTGCCAGCAGCCCTGGAAGTTCGTCGGGAGGGGAAAAACTGTTTTTT
TRBV19	.	.	TRBJ1-5	CASRNRNLEPQHF	TGTGCCAGTAGAAACAGGAACCTGGAGCCCCAGCATTTT
TRBV5-1	few	.	TRBJ2-2	CASSLSGVLTGELFF	TGCGCCAGCAGCTTGAGTGGGGTTCTCACCGGGGAGCTGTTTTTT
TRBV5-5	few	.	TRBJ2-5	CASSHGDQETQYF	TGTGCCAGCAGCCATGGCGATCAAGAGACCCAGTACTTC
TRBV20-1	.	.	TRBJ2-5	CSATLAGGQYQETQYF	TGCAGTGCCACCCTAGCCGGGGGCCAGTACCAAGAGACCCAGTACTTC
TRBV7-2	.	.	TRBJ1-5	CASSLGHLNQPQHF	TGTGCCAGCAGCCTCGGACATCTTAATCAGCCCCAGCATTTT
TRBV5-1	many	.	TRBJ1-4	CASSSVSTNEKLFF	TGCGCCAGCAGTTCAGTTTCAACTAATGAAAAACTGTTTTTT
TRBV4-2	many	TRBD1	TRBJ2-3	CASSQAFWAGGSTDTQYF	TGTGCCAGCAGCCAAGCTTTTTGGGCAGGGGGTAGCACAGATACGCAGTATTTT
TRBV7-2	.	.	TRBJ1-5	CASSLGGRTQPQHF	TGTGCCAGCAGCTTGGGGGGGCGAACTCAGCCCCAGCATTTT
TRBV7-3	.	.	TRBJ2-3	CASSLFGVSTDTQYF	TGTGCCAGCAGCTTATTTGGCGTAAGCACAGATACGCAGTATTTT
TRBV4-2	few	.	TRBJ2-1	CASSQTPGLDYNEQFF	TGTGCCAGCAGCCAGACCCCAGGACTCGACTACAATGAGCAGTTCTTC
TRBV9	.	.	TRBJ1-6	CASSVALVSTLHF	TGTGCCAGCAGCGTAGCCCTAGTGAGCACCCTCCACTTT
TRBV5-1	few	.	TRBJ1-6	CASSVGEPYNSPLHF	TGCGCCAGCAGCGTGGGGGAACCCTATAATTCACCCCTCCACTTT
TRBV9	few	.	TRBJ1-4	CASSPNSFGNEKLFF	TGTGCCAGCAGCCCCAATAGTTTTGGGAATGAAAAACTGTTTTTT
TRBV20-1	few	TRBD1	TRBJ2-3	CSARESRGRDTQYF	TGCAGTGCTAGAGAGTCCAGGGGGCGTGATACGCAGTATTTT
TRBV7-3	many	.	TRBJ1-2	CASSLTGDGYTF	TGTGCCAGCAGCTTGACAGGAGATGGCTACACCTTC
TRBV10-1	few	.	TRBJ2-1	CASSDLGGRGKAREQFF	TGCGCCAGCAGTGATTTGGGGGGCCGCGGAAAAGCGCGGGAGCAGTTCTTC
TRBV20-1	.	.	TRBJ1-5	CSARHRANQPQHF	TGCAGTGCTAGGCACAGGGCGAATCAGCCCCAGCATTTT
TRBV11-2	few	.	TRBJ1-2	CASSLVRGANYGYTF	TGTGCCAGCAGCTTAGTGAGGGGCGCGAACTATGGCTACACCTTC
TRBV12-3/TRBV12-4	few	.	TRBJ1-3	CASSLVYSGNTIYF	TGTGCCAGCAGTTTAGTCTACTCTGGAAACACCATATATTTT
TRBV12-3/TRBV12-4	.	.	TRBJ1-3	CASSMRGTHSGNTIYF	TGTGCCAGCAGTATGAGGGGTACACACTCTGGAAACACCATATATTTT
TRBV5-6	few	.	TRBJ1-2	CASSQIPGGYTF	TGTGCCAGCAGCCAGATCCCAGGTGGCTACACCTTC
TRBV7-8	few	.	TRBJ1-1	CASSLDRRRNTEAFF	TGTGCCAGCAGCTTAGATCGGCGGAGGAACACTGAAGCTTTCTTT
TRBV4-3	few	.	TRBJ2-3	CASSQDGPGTADTQYF	TGCGCCAGCAGCCAAGACGGGCCGGGGACGGCAGATACGCAGTATTTT
TRBV5-1	few	TRBD1	TRBJ2-3	CASSLRTGADTQYF	TGCGCCAGCAGCTTAAGGACAGGCGCAGATACGCAGTATTTT
TRBV20-1	few	.	TRBJ2-3	CSARAGSSTDTQYF	TGCAGTGCCAGGGCGGGGTCCTCCACAGATACGCAGTATTTT
TRBV7-2	few	TRBD2	TRBJ2-5	CASSLLAGGAGETQYF	TGTGCCAGCAGCTTACTCGCGGGGGGGGCCGGAGAGACCCAGTACTTC
TRBV6-2/TRBV6-3	few	.	TRBJ2-6	CASSPYMSSGANVLTF	TGTGCCAGCAGCCCCTATATGAGCTCTGGGGCCAACGTCCTGACTTTC
TRBV5-1	.	TRBD2	TRBJ2-5	CASSGGNSGVQETQYF	TGCGCCAGCAGCGGGGGAAATAGCGGGGTCCAAGAGACCCAGTACTTC
TRBV29-1	.	TRBD2	TRBJ2-7	CSVGQGGYEQYF	TGCAGCGTTGGTCAGGGAGGGTACGAGCAGTACTTC
TRBV5-1	.	.	TRBJ2-3	CASSPAGGGTDTQYF	TGCGCCAGCAGCCCCGCAGGGGGGGGTACAGATACGCAGTATTTT
TRBV25-1	few	TRBD1	TRBJ1-1	CASNRQGVDTEAFF	TGTGCCAGCAACCGACAGGGGGTCGACACTGAAGCTTTCTTT
TRBV20-1	many	.	TRBJ2-1	CSADARRGNNEQFF	TGCAGTGCCGATGCGCGCAGGGGCAACAATGAGCAGTTCTTC
TRBV2	.	.	TRBJ2-3	CARGSTDTQYF	TGTGCCAGAGGGAGCACAGATACGCAGTATTTT
TRBV24-1	many	.	TRBJ2-2	CATSEPQGFGTGELFF	TGTGCCACCAGTGAACCCCAGGGTTTTGGCACCGGGGAGCTGTTTTTT
TRBV6-5	.	.	TRBJ1-2	CASSSREDYGYTF	TGTGCCAGCAGTTCCAGGGAGGACTATGGCTACACCTTC
TRBV2	few	TRBD2	TRBJ2-3	CASRRLAGGRDTQYF	TGTGCCAGCAGAAGACTAGCGGGGGGGCGAGATACGCAGTATTTT
TRBV5-6	.	.	TRBJ1-2	CASSLGGVSGYTF	TGTGCCAGCAGCTTGGGGGGGGTGAGCGGCTACACCTTC
TRBV7-9	.	.	TRBJ2-7	CASSLRRAPNEQYF	TGTGCCAGCAGCTTACGTCGGGCGCCGAACGAGCAGTACTTC